These 5 T cell receptor beta chains were sequenced from one sample in a study of PD-L1 blockade in urothelial cancer. The time point is: pretreatment peripheral blood. Libraries were prepared by immunoSEQ multiplex PCR; TCRdb keeps only in-frame clonotypes and omits some of them. The data show tens of thousands of clones, roughly 90% seen once. The specimen was PBMCs, collected around atezolizumab (anti-PD-L1) treatment. The receptors were sampled from a man between 60 and 75 years old with urothelial cancer.

This chain joins TRBV5-1 and TRBJ2-2, with TRBD1 matching 7 bases. This CDR3 is built from 15 residues. CDR1 and CDR2 from the germline V gene are SGHRS and YFSETQ. Germline trimming cut 3 bases from V and 4 bases from J; bases unmatched to any gene: 6. DNA of the CDR3: TGCGCCAGCAGCTATGGACAGGCCTTCACCGGGGAGCTGTTTTTT. It translates to CASSYGQAFTGELFF.

Concerning this clone: An end of the junction differs from the germline gene, which may be a read error. V and J are TRBV15 and TRBJ2-2, with TRBD2 identical over 9 bases. CDR3 size: 15 residues. The germline CDR1 and CDR2 sequences are LNHNV and YYDKDF (reference sequence). The CDR3 protein is CATSREREVTGELFF. CDR3 DNA: TGTGCCACCAGCCGAGAGCGGGAGGTTACCGGGGAGCTGTTTTTT.

The V gene is TRBV30, the J gene TRBJ2-7; 11 bases fit TRBD2. CDR1 and CDR2 from the germline V gene are GTSNPN and SVGIG (reference sequence). The trim removed 4 bases at V and 4 bases at J, leaving 6 bases unmatched. This CDR3 comprises 14 residues. The CDR3 loop is CAWNEGLAEYEQYF. DNA of the CDR3: TGTGCCTGGAATGAGGGACTAGCGGAATACGAGCAGTACTTC.

V usage is TRBV11-2 and J usage is TRBJ2-1, with D possibly matching TRBD1 (6 bases). There are 15 residues in the CDR3. Trimming took off 5 bases at V and 5 bases at J, with 16 bases between the two ends. Per the germline V gene, CDR1 is SGHAT and CDR2 is FQNNGV. Here the CDR3 DNA reads TGTGCCAGCAGCCCCGGCACGAGGACAGACAATGAGCAGTTCTTC. Protein sequence: CASSPGTRTDNEQFF.

The gene calls are TRBV5-5 and TRBJ2-5, with TRBD1 identical over 7 bases. Germline-derived CDR1 and CDR2 are SGHKS and YYEKEE (reference sequence). V lost 0 bases, J lost 5 bases, and 10 bases stayed unmatched. The CDR3 is 16 residues long. CDR3 in DNA: TGTGCCAGCAGCTTGGTGGCGAACAGGGGAATGGAGACCCAGTACTTC. This codes for CASSLVANRGMETQYF.